This T cell receptor (beta chain) was sequenced during a study of cytomegalovirus exposure and HLA in healthy donors. Concerning this clone itself: Other DNA variants within this sample encode the same CDR3.

V dropped 2 bases and J dropped 3; count of bases not matched to a gene: 4. The length of the CDR3 is 14 residues. CDR1 and CDR2 (germline): MNHEY, SMNVEV (reference sequence). Profiled with immunoSEQ multiplex PCR; TCRdb holds only in-frame clones, not every one. The table shows around 180,000 clones, with roughly 88% occurring only once. This clonotype originated in a woman under 30 in good health and CMV-seronegative. The specimen sequenced was PBMCs. The J gene is TRBJ2-7, the V gene TRBV27; TRBD1 agrees at 7 bases. CDR3 DNA: TGTGCCAGCAGTTTAGGGGCAGGGGGCTACGAGCAGTACTTC. Its translation is CASSLGAGGYEQYF.